The 19 T cell receptor beta chains below come from one sample, sequenced in a study of blood T cell repertoires in COVID-19. Clones were sequenced by immunoSEQ multiplex PCR, and TCRdb holds only the in-frame ones, with some missing. The data show approximately 260,000 clones, about 91% seen once. Sequencing input: peripheral blood. Every receptor here comes from a woman in her 40s who had recovered from COVID-19.

The chain has TRBV15 and TRBJ1-5; 9 bases fit TRBD1. The CDR3 totals 14 residues. V lost 1 base to trimming and J lost 5 bases; unmatched junction nucleotides: 0. Germline V gene data show CDR1 as LNHNV and CDR2 as YYDKDF (reference sequence). This CDR3 is CATSRGQGDQPQHF. The CDR3 nucleotides read TGTGCCACCAGCAGAGGACAGGGGGATCAGCCCCAGCATTTT.

The chain joins TRBV5-4 to TRBJ2-5, with TRBD2 identical over 10 bases. The CDR3 runs 16 residues. Germline V CDR1 and CDR2: SGHNT, YYREEE (reference sequence). V gave up 2 bases and J gave up 4 bases; unmatched junction bases: 8. This CDR3 reads CASSFVLAGVGETQYF. In DNA, the CDR3 is TGTGCCAGCAGCTTTGTGCTAGCGGGAGTCGGAGAGACCCAGTACTTC.

The V call is TRBV27, the J call TRBJ1-1, with TRBD1 identical over 7 bases. Per the germline V gene, CDR1 is MNHEY and CDR2 is SMNVEV (reference sequence). The trim removed 6 bases at V and 3 bases at J, leaving 7 bases unmatched. The CDR3 length is 14 residues. DNA of the CDR3: TGTGCCAGCAGCGGGTGGGGACAGCACACTGAAGCTTTCTTT. It specifies CASSGWGQHTEAFF.

The chain recombines TRBV7-9 with TRBJ2-7; weak D call: TRBD1 (6 bases). Trimming pared 8 bases from V and 8 bases from J, leaving 22 bases between. Germline loops: CDR1 SEHNR, CDR2 FQNEAQ (reference sequence). The CDR3 totals 14 residues. CDR3 loop: CASAEPGQGTQQYV. The CDR3 region has the DNA TGTGCCAGCGCTGAACCGGGACAAGGCACTCAGCAGTACGTC.

The chain carries TRBV6-6 and TRBJ2-3; 9 positions agree with TRBD2. The CDR3 covers 16 residues. Germline-derived CDR1 and CDR2 are MNHNY and SVGAGI (reference sequence). The V segment lost 7 bases and the J segment 2 bases; nucleotides outside the gene matches: 10. The CDR3 loop reads CASKWVAGAHTDTQYF. DNA for the CDR3: TGTGCCAGCAAGTGGGTAGCGGGGGCCCACACAGATACGCAGTATTTT.

This sequence joins TRBV18 and TRBJ2-1; TRBD2 might be the D (5 bases). V was cut by 3 bases and J by 6 bases, with 9 bases left in between. This CDR3 is 13 amino acids long. Germline lookup yields CDR1 KGHSH and CDR2 LQKENI. The CDR3 loop reads CASSPRETNEQFF. CDR3 nucleotide sequence: TGTGCCAGCTCACCGAGGGAGACCAATGAGCAGTTCTTC.

The gene calls are TRBV12-3 or TRBV12-4 and TRBJ2-1; D is uncertain. CDR3 size: 12 residues. V was pared by 4 bases and J by 8 bases, with 9 bases between. The CDR3 DNA reads as TGTGCCAGCAGTTACCTACTATATGAGCAGTTCTTC. Its protein is CASSYLLYEQFF.

The chain uses TRBV5-1 and TRBJ1-1; tentative D call: TRBD1 (6 bases). The germline V gene encodes CDR1 SGHRS and CDR2 YFSETQ. This CDR3 has 16 residues. V was trimmed by 0 bases and J by 4 bases, leaving 16 bases between them. Here the CDR3 DNA reads TGCGCCAGCAGCTTGGCGGGGGGCGGTAGGGGCACTGAAGCTTTCTTT. Translation gives CASSLAGGGRGTEAFF.

The table lists this clone with a count of one. V and J are TRBV12-3 or TRBV12-4 and TRBJ2-7; the D gene is possibly TRBD1 (5 bases). The CDR3 length is 12 residues. The ends were cut back, 5 bases at V and 6 bases at J, with 11 bases in the middle. CDR3 sequence reads: CASSPTGREQYV. The CDR3 DNA reads TGTGCCAGCAGTCCAACAGGTCGCGAGCAGTACGTC.

The gene calls are TRBV9 and TRBJ1-1; tentatively, D is TRBD1 (5 bases). This CDR3 spans 13 amino acids. Trimming removed 1 base at V and 1 base at J, with 5 bases between. Germline-derived CDR1 and CDR2 are SGDLS and YYNGEE. The CDR3 nucleotides are TGTGCCAGCAGCGTACAGGGGAACACTGAAGCTTTCTTT. This sequence encodes CASSVQGNTEAFF.

This chain connects TRBV28 to TRBJ2-7; 9 nucleotides line up with TRBD1. The CDR3 totals 13 residues. CDR1 MDHEN and CDR2 SYDVKM come from the germline V gene. V lost 7 bases to trimming and J lost 4 bases; unmatched junction nucleotides: 5. The CDR3 is CASTQGAEYEQYF. The CDR3 DNA reads TGTGCCAGCACACAGGGGGCGGAATACGAGCAGTACTTC.

Written as DNA, the CDR3 is TGTGCCACCGAACGGGACAACTCCTACGAGCAGTACTTC. It codes for CATERDNSYEQYF. The V gene is TRBV5-5, the J gene TRBJ2-7, with a weak D call TRBD1 (6 bases). Germline V gives CDR1 SGHKS, CDR2 YYEKEE (reference sequence). V was clipped by 9 bases and J by 0 bases, with 13 bases between them. This CDR3 region has 13 residues.

The chain employs TRBV2 and TRBJ2-3, with D possibly matching TRBD1 (5 bases). Trimming left V 7 bases short and J 1 base short, with 9 bases between. The germline V gene has CDR1 SNHLY and CDR2 FYNNEI. The CDR3 loop spans 13 amino acids. The CDR3 loop is CASTMTGTDTQYF. Written as DNA, the CDR3 is TGTGCCAGCACAATGACAGGCACAGATACGCAGTATTTT. Combining the CDR3 with reference TRBV2 and TRBJ2-3 gives the whole variable domain EPEVTQTPSHQVTQMGQEVILRCVPISNHLYFYWYRQILGQKVEFLVSFYNNEISEKSEIFDDQFSVERPDGSNFTLKIRSTKLEDSAMYFCASTMTGTDTQYFGPGTRLTVL.

The gene calls are TRBV19 and TRBJ2-1, with 7 bases matching TRBD1. Germline assignment: CDR1 LNHDA and CDR2 SQIVND (reference sequence). The V gene end was trimmed by 5 bases and the J gene end by 4 bases; junction bases not matched to a gene: 8. The length of the CDR3 is 15 residues. CDR3 sequence reads: CASSERQGRYNEQFF. In DNA form, the CDR3 reads TGTGCCAGTAGTGAAAGACAGGGACGGTACAATGAGCAGTTCTTC.

This chain links TRBV3-1 (or the pseudogene TRBV3-2) with TRBJ2-7; 8 bases are a match to TRBD1. Germline CDR1 reads LGHDT; CDR2 reads YNNKEL (reference sequence). J lost 3 bases, V lost 4 bases, and 8 bases had no gene match. The CDR3 length is 15 residues. The CDR3 region is CASSPSGTGGYEQYF. The CDR3 DNA reads TGTGCCAGCAGCCCCTCTGGCACAGGGGGCTACGAGCAGTACTTC.

The rearrangement links TRBV10-3 to TRBJ1-2; 8 bases fit TRBD1. This CDR3 is 16 amino acids long. Germline CDR1 and CDR2: ENHRY and SYGVKD. V was pared by 6 bases and J by 8 bases, with 17 bases of the junction left unmatched. This CDR3 reads CAIRMTGDTGIGGYTF. The DNA for the CDR3 is TGTGCCATCAGGATGACAGGGGACACAGGCATCGGAGGCTACACCTTC.

A remark on this clone: The same CDR3 arises from other DNA sequences in this sample as well. The genes are TRBV10-3 and TRBJ2-7, with 8 bases fitting TRBD2. The CDR3 is 15 residues long. V trimming: 6 bases; J trimming: 6 bases; junction bases outside the gene matches: 13. Per the germline V gene, CDR1 is ENHRY and CDR2 is SYGVKD. The CDR3 is CAISEPSRGGSEQYF. CDR3 DNA: TGTGCCATCAGCGAGCCGAGCCGGGGGGGCAGCGAGCAGTACTTC.

The gene calls are TRBV2 and TRBJ2-1; 8 positions agree with TRBD2. V dropped 6 bases and J dropped 5; count of bases not matched to a gene: 9. The germline CDR1 and CDR2 sequences are SNHLY and FYNNEI. The CDR3 is 15 amino acids. The CDR3 DNA follows: TGTGCCAGCAGCCCGGGGGGGGCGGGAGACAATGAGCAGTTCTTC. It translates to CASSPGGAGDNEQFF.

The V gene is TRBV11-2, the J gene TRBJ1-3; D gene uncertain. Germline V gene sequence: CDR1 SGHAT, CDR2 FQNNGV. The CDR3 runs to 14 residues. V lost 1 base and J 0 bases, leaving 4 bases between the germline ends. The CDR3 DNA sequence: TGTGCCAGCAGCTTAGGGCTCTCTGGAAACACCATATATTTT. This encodes CASSLGLSGNTIYF.